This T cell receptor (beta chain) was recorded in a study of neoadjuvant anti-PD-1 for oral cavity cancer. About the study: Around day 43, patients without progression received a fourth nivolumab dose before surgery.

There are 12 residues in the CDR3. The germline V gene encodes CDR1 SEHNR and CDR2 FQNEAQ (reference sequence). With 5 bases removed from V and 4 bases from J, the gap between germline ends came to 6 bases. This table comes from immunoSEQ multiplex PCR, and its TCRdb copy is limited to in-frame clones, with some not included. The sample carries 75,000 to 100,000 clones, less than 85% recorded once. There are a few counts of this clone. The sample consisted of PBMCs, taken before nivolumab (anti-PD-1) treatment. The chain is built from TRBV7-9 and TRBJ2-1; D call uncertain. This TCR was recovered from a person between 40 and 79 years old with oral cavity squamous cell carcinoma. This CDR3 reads CASSVEYNEQFF. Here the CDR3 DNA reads TGTGCCAGCAGCGTCGAGTACAATGAGCAGTTCTTC.